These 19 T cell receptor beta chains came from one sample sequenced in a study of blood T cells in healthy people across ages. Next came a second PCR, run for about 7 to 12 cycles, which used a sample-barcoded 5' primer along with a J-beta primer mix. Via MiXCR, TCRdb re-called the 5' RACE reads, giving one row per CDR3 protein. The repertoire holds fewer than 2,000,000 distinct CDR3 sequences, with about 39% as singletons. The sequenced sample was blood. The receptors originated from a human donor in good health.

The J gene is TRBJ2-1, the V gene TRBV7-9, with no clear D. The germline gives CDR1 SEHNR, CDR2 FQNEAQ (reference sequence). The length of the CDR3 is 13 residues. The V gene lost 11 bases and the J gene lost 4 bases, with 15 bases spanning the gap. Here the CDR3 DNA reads TGTGCCTCCCTCCCTGGCGAATACAATGAGCAGTTCTTC. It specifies CASLPGEYNEQFF.

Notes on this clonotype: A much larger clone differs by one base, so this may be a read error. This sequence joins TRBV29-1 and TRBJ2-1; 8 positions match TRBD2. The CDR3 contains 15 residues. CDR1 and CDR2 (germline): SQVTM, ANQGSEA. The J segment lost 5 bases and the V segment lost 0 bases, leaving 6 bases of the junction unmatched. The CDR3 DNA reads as TGCAGCGTTGAAGATATCCTAGCGGGCGACAATGAGCAGTTCTTC. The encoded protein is CSVEDILAGDNEQFF.

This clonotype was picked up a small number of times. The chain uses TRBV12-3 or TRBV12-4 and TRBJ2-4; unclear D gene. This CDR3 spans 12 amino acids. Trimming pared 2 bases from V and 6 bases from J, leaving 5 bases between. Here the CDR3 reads CASSLTVNIQYF. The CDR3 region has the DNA TGTGCCAGCAGTTTAACCGTAAACATTCAGTACTTC.

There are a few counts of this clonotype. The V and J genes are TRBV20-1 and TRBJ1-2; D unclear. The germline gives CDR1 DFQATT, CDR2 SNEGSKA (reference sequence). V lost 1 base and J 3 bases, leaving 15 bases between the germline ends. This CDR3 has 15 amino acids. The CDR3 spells CSARVMRVSYYGYTF. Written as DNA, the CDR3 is TGCAGTGCTAGAGTAATGAGGGTTTCGTACTATGGCTACACCTTC.

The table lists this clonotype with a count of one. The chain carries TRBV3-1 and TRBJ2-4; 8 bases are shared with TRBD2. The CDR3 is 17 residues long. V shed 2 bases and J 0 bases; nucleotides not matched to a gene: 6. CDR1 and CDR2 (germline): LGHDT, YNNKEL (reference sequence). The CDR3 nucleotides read TGTGCCAGCAGCCAATTATCGGGGGGGGCAGCCAAAAACATTCAGTACTTC. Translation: CASSQLSGGAAKNIQYF.

The CDR3 region is CASAGTGYSPLHF. The CDR3 DNA reads as TGTGCCAGCGCTGGGACAGGGTACTCACCCCTCCACTTT. J is TRBJ1-6 and V is TRBV6-6; TRBD1 matches 9 bases. With V trimmed by 8 bases and J by 10 bases, 6 bases remained unmatched. In germline, CDR1 is MNHNY, CDR2 SVGAGI (reference sequence). This CDR3 comprises 13 residues.

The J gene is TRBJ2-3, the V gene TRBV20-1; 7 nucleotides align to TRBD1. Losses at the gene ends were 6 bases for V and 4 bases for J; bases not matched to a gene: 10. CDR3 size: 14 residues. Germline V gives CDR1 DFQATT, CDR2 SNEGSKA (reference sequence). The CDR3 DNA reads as TGCAGTGCCACAACAGGGGTTAGGGCAGATACGCAGTATTTT. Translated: CSATTGVRADTQYF.

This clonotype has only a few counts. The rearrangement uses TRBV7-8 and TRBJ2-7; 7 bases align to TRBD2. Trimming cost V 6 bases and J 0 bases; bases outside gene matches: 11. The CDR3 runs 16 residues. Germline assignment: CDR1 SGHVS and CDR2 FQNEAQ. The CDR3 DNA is TGTGCCAGCAGTTTCCTCACTAGCGTAGTCTCCTACGAGCAGTACTTC. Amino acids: CASSFLTSVVSYEQYF.

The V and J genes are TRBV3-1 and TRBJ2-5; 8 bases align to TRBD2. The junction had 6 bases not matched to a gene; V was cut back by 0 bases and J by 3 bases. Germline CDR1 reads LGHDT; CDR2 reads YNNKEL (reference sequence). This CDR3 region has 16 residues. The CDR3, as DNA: TGTGCCAGCAGCCAAGATTACCGGGGGGGCAAAGAGACCCAGTACTTC. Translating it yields CASSQDYRGGKETQYF.

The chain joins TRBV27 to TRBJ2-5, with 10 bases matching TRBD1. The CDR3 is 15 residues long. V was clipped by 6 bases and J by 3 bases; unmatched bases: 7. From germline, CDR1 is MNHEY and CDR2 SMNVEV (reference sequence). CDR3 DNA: TGTGCCAGCAGAGTGACAGGGGGCAATAAAGAGACCCAGTACTTC. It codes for CASRVTGGNKETQYF.

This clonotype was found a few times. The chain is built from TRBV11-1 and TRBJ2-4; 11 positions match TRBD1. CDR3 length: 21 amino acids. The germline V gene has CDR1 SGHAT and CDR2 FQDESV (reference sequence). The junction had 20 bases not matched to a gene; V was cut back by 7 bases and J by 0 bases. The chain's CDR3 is CASIKGQGGVGAEIAKNIQYF. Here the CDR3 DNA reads TGTGCCAGCATTAAGGGACAGGGGGGGGTTGGAGCAGAAATAGCCAAAAACATTCAGTACTTC.

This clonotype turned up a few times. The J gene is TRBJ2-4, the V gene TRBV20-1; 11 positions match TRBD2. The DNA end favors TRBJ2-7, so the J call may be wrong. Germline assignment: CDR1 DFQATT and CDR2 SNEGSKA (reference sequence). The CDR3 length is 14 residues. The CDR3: CSARDGTSGYEQYF. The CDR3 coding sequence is TGCAGTGCTAGAGATGGGACTAGCGGCTACGAGCAGTACTTC.

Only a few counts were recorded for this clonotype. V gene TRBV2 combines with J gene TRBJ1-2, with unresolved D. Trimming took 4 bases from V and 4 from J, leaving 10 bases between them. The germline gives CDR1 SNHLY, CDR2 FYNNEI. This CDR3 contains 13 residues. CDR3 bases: TGTGCCAGCAGTGGAGACCGTGTCTATGGCTACACCTTC. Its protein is CASSGDRVYGYTF.

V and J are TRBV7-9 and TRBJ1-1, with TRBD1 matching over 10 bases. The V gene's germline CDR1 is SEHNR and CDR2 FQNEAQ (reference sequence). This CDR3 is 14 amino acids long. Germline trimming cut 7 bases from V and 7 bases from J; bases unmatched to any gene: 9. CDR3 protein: CASNLGQGFDEAFF. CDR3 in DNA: TGTGCCAGCAACCTGGGACAGGGGTTTGATGAAGCTTTCTTT.

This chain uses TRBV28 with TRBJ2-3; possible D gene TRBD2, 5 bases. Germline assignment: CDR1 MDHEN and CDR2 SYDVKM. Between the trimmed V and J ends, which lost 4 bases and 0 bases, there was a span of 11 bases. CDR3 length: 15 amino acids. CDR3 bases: TGTGCCAGCAGTTACCGGGAAGCTAGCACAGATACGCAGTATTTT. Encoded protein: CASSYREASTDTQYF.

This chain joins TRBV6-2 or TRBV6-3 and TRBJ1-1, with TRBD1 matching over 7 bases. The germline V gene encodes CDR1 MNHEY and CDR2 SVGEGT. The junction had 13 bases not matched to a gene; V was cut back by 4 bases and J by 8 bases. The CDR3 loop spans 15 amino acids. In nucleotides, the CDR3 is TGTGCCAGCAGTTCCCTCCCACAGGGGAGACGGGAAGCTTTCTTT. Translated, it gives CASSSLPQGRREAFF.

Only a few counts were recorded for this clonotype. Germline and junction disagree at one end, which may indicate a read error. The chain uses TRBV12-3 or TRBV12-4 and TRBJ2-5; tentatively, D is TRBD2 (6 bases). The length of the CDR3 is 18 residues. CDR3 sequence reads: CASSLALTSTSYQETQYF. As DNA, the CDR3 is TGTGCCAGCAGTCTAGCGCTAACATCGACATCGTACCAAGAGACCCAGTACTTC.

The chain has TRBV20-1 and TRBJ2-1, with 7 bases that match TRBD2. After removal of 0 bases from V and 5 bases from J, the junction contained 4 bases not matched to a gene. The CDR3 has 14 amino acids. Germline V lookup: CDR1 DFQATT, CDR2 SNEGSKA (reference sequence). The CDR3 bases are TGCAGTGCTAGAGATCGCGGGGGACACAATGAGCAGTTCTTC. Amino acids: CSARDRGGHNEQFF.

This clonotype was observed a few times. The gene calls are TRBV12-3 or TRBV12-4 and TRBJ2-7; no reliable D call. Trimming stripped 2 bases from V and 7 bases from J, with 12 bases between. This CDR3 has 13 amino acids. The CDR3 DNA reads TGTGCCAGCAGTTTAAGTCACGGCACGGAGCAGTACTTC. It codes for CASSLSHGTEQYF.